This passage covers 14 T cell receptor beta chains from one sample sequenced in a study of blood T cell repertoires in COVID-19. Assay: immunoSEQ multiplex PCR; the TCRdb copy retains only in-frame clones and omits some. The data show 200,000 to 300,000 clones, about 84% seen once. Sequences were obtained from peripheral blood. These receptors were taken from a woman aged 80 or older with acute or convalescent COVID-19.

The chain employs TRBV7-8 and TRBJ2-1; TRBD2 matches 11 bases. This CDR3 region has 15 residues. J lost 4 bases, V lost 5 bases, and 4 bases had no gene match. Per germline, CDR1 SGHVS and CDR2 FQNEAQ. DNA of the CDR3: TGTGCCAGCAGCCCTAGCGGGGGGAATTACAATGAGCAGTTCTTC. Amino acid sequence: CASSPSGGNYNEQFF.

The chain combines TRBV5-5 with TRBJ1-2; unclear D gene. CDR3 length equals 14 residues. The V gene's germline CDR1 is SGHKS and CDR2 YYEKEE (reference sequence). The V end lost 0 bases, the J end lost 5 bases, and 11 bases lay between the germline ends. The CDR3 region is CASSLDSDYYGYTF. DNA for the CDR3: TGTGCCAGCAGCTTGGACTCAGACTATTATGGCTACACCTTC.

The chain is built from TRBV7-7 and TRBJ1-4; D is possibly TRBD1 (6 bases). The CDR3 is 15 amino acids. Germline CDR1 SSHAT, CDR2 FNYEAQ (reference sequence). V shed 5 bases and J shed 8 bases, with 18 bases lying between them. CDR3 protein: CASSPLTETGEKLFF. In DNA form, the CDR3 reads TGTGCCAGCAGCCCCTTAACAGAAACAGGGGAAAAACTGTTTTTT.

The chain is built from TRBV19 and TRBJ1-6; D call uncertain. Trimming took 1 base from V and 7 from J, leaving 11 bases between them. Germline V gene lookup returns CDR1 LNHDA and CDR2 SQIVND (reference sequence). The CDR3 spans 15 residues. CDR3 sequence: CASSIALGANSPLHF. CDR3 coding DNA: TGTGCCAGTAGTATAGCTCTGGGAGCGAATTCACCCCTCCACTTT.

The CDR3 protein is CASSVGWERDTGELFF. The CDR3 bases are TGTGCCAGCAGCGTAGGGTGGGAGAGAGACACCGGGGAGCTGTTTTTT. The V and J genes are TRBV9 and TRBJ2-2; maybe TRBD2 (5 bases). The length of the CDR3 is 16 residues. CDR1 and CDR2 (germline): SGDLS, YYNGEE. Trimming left V 0 bases short and J 3 bases short, with 12 bases between.

V gene TRBV7-9 combines with J gene TRBJ2-7, with D possibly matching TRBD2 (6 bases). The CDR3 totals 13 residues. Trimming removed 10 bases from V and 2 bases from J, with 15 bases in between. Germline V CDR1 and CDR2: SEHNR, FQNEAQ (reference sequence). As DNA, the CDR3 is TGTGCCACCCATAAAGCGGGTACCTACGAGCAGTACTTC. Translating it yields CATHKAGTYEQYF.

The rearrangement links TRBV27 to TRBJ2-3; the match to TRBD2 covers 11 bases. Looked up from germline, CDR1 is MNHEY and CDR2 is SMNVEV (reference sequence). This CDR3 comprises 15 residues. Germline trimming cut 8 bases from V and 2 bases from J; bases unmatched to any gene: 6. Here the CDR3 reads CASASGRLITDTQYF. CDR3 DNA: TGTGCCAGCGCTAGCGGGAGGCTAATCACAGATACGCAGTATTTT.

The J gene is TRBJ1-5, the V gene TRBV6-5; no reliable D call. Germline CDR1 and CDR2: MNHEY and SVGAGI. V lost 4 bases and J lost 1, with 11 bases in between. This CDR3 comprises 15 residues. The CDR3 DNA is TGTGCCAGCAGTTGGGTTTCAGGCAGCAATCAGCCCCAGCATTTT. It encodes CASSWVSGSNQPQHF.

This clone was detected a few times. The chain uses TRBV5-1 and TRBJ2-7, with D possibly TRBD2 on 7 matching bases. The V end lost 7 bases, the J end lost 4 bases, and 12 bases lay between the germline ends. The CDR3 contains 12 residues. The germline V gene encodes CDR1 SGHRS and CDR2 YFSETQ. CDR3 loop: CASRGAGYEQYF. The CDR3, as DNA: TGCGCCAGCCGGGGGGCTGGGTACGAGCAGTACTTC.

The chain is built from TRBV18 and TRBJ1-1; 8 bases are a match to TRBD1. Germline CDR1 reads KGHSH; CDR2 reads LQKENI. The trim removed 1 base at V and 0 bases at J, leaving 4 bases unmatched. There are 16 residues in the CDR3. The CDR3 DNA sequence: TGTGCCAGCTCACCACTGGGGACAGGCATGAACACTGAAGCTTTCTTT. Translating it yields CASSPLGTGMNTEAFF.

The J gene is TRBJ2-7, the V gene TRBV6-5, with 10 bases identical to TRBD2. From germline, CDR1 is MNHEY and CDR2 SVGAGI. The CDR3 contains 15 residues. After removal of 6 bases from V and 3 bases from J, the junction contained 8 bases not matched to a gene. The CDR3: CASSRGTSDVYEQYF. The CDR3 DNA is TGTGCCAGCAGCAGGGGGACTAGCGACGTCTACGAGCAGTACTTC.

The V gene is TRBV6-1, the J gene TRBJ1-3, with no clear D. The CDR3 is made up of 14 amino acids. The V gene lost 6 bases and the J gene lost 0 bases, with 9 bases spanning the gap. From germline, CDR1 is MNHNS and CDR2 SASEGT. The CDR3 sequence: CASSPPSSGNTIYF. The CDR3 DNA reads as TGTGCCAGCAGCCCCCCGAGCTCTGGAAACACCATATATTTT.

The chain is built from TRBV5-1 and TRBJ2-2; 7 bases align to TRBD2. There are 16 residues in the CDR3. CDR1 and CDR2 from the germline V gene are SGHRS and YFSETQ. Unmatched junction bases numbered 4, after V lost 1 base and J lost 1 base. The CDR3 DNA reads as TGCGCCAGCAGCTTGCCCTCTAGCGGGAACACCGGGGAGCTGTTTTTT. This sequence encodes CASSLPSSGNTGELFF.

V usage is TRBV9 and J usage is TRBJ2-7; TRBD1 matches at 9 bases. Trimming at V came to 0 bases and at J to 6 bases, leaving 13 bases not matched to a gene. CDR1 SGDLS and CDR2 YYNGEE come from the germline V gene. The CDR3 runs 17 residues. This CDR3 is CASSVDFWGQGALEQYF. The CDR3 bases are TGTGCCAGCAGCGTAGATTTTTGGGGACAGGGCGCTCTCGAGCAGTACTTC.